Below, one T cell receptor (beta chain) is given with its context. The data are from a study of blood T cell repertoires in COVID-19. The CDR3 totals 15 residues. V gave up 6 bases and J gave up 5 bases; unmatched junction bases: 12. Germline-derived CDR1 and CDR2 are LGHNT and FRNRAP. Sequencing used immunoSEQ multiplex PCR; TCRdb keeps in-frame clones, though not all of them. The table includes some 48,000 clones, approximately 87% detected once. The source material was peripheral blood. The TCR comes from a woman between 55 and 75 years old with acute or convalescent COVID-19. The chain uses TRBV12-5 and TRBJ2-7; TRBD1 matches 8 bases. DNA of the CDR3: TGTGCTAGTGGACCACTTGGACAGGGAGCCCACGAGCAGTACTTC. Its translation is CASGPLGQGAHEQYF.